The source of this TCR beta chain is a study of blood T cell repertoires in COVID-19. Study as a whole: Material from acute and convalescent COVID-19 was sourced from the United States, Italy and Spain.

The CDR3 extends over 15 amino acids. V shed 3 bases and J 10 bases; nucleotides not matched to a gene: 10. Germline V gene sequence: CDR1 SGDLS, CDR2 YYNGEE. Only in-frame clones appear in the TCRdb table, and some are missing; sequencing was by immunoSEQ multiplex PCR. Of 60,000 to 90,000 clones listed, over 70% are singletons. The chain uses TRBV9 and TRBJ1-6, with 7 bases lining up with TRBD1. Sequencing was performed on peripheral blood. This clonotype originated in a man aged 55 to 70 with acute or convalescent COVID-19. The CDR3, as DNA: TGTGCCAGCAGCGCCATAACAGGGGCGGGGTCACCCCTCCACTTT. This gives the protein CASSAITGAGSPLHF. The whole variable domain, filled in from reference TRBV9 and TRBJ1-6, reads DSGVTQTPKHLITATGQRVTLRCSPRSGDLSVYWYQQSLDQGLQFLIQYYNGEERAKGNILERFSAQQFPDLHSELNLSSLELGDSALYFCASSAITGAGSPLHFGNGTRLTVT.